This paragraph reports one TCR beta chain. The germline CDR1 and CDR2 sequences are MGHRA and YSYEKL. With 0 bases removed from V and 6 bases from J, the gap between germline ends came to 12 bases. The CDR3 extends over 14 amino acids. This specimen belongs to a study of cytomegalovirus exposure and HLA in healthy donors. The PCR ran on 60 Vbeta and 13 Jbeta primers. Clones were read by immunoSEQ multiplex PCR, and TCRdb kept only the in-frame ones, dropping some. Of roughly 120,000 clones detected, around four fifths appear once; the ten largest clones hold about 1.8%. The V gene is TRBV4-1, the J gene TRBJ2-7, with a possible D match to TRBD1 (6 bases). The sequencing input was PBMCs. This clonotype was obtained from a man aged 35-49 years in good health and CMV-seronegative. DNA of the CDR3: TGCGCCAGCAGCCAAGAAGGGGGTGTGAGCGAGCAGTACTTC. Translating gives CASSQEGGVSEQYF.